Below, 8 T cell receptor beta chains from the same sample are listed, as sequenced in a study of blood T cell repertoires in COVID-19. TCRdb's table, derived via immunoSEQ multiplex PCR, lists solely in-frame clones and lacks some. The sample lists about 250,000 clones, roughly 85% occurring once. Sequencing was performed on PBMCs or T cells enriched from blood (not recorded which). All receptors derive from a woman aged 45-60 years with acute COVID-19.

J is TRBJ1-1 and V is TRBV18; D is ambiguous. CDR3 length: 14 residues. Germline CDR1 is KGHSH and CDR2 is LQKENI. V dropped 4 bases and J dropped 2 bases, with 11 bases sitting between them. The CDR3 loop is CASSRSRDNTEAFF. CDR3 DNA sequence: TGTGCCAGCTCACGAAGTCGGGATAACACTGAAGCTTTCTTT.

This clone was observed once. The CDR3 loop reads CASSQDDTVEAFF. The CDR3 bases are TGCGCCAGCAGCCAAGATGATACGGTTGAAGCTTTCTTT. The chain recombines TRBV4-3 with TRBJ1-1; unclear D gene. V was shortened by 0 bases and J by 7 bases, with 9 bases between the two germline ends. This CDR3 comprises 13 residues. In germline, CDR1 is LGHNA, CDR2 YSLEER.

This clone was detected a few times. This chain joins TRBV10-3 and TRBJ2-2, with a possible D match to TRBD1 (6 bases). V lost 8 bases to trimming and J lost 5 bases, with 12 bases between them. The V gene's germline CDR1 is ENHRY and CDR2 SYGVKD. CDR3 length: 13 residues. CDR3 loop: CAIRSGVTGELFF. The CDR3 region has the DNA TGTGCCATCCGGTCAGGGGTGACCGGGGAGCTGTTTTTT.

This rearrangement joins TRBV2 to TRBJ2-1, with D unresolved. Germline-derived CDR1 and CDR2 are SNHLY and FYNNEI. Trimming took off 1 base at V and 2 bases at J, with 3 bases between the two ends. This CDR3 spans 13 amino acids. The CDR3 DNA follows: TGTGCCAGCAGTGAAGTTACCTACAATGAGCAGTTCTTC. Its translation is CASSEVTYNEQFF.

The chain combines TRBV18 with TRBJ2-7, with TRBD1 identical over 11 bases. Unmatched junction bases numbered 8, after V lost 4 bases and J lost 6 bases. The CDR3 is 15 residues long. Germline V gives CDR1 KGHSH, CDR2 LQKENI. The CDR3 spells CASSQSGTGGVEQYF. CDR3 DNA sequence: TGTGCCAGCTCACAATCCGGGACAGGGGGTGTCGAGCAGTACTTC.

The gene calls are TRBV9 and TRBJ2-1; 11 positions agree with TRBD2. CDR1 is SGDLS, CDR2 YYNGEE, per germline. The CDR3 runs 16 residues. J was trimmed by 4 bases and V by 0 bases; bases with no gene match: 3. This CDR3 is CASSVGTSGSYNEQFF. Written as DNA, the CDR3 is TGTGCCAGCAGCGTAGGGACTAGCGGGTCGTACAATGAGCAGTTCTTC.

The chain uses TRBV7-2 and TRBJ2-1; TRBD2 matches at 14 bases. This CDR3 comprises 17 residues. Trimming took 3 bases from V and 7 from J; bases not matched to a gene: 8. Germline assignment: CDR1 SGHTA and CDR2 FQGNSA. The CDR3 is CASSFPGTSGGKNEQFF. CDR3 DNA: TGTGCCAGCAGCTTCCCCGGGACTAGCGGGGGTAAGAATGAGCAGTTCTTC.

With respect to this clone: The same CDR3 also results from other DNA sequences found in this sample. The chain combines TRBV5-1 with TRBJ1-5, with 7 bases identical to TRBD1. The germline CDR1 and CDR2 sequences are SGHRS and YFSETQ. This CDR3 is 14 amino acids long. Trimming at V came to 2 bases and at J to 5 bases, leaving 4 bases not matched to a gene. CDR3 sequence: CASSLGGGDQPQHF. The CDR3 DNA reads TGCGCCAGCAGCTTAGGAGGGGGCGATCAGCCCCAGCATTTT.